Given below is one T cell receptor (beta chain) in context. Antigen unknown. The V gene's germline CDR1 is SGHRS and CDR2 YFSETQ. The CDR3 sequence is 18 residues long. Unmatched junction bases numbered 14, after V lost 4 bases and J lost 1 base. The sample comes from a study of cytomegalovirus exposure and HLA in healthy donors. Both 60 Vbeta primers and 13 Jbeta primers went into the PCR. Only in-frame clones appear in the TCRdb table, and some are missing; sequencing was by immunoSEQ multiplex PCR. The top ten clones hold about 1.5% of a sample with roughly 150,000 clones, around 80% of them seen once. Study conclusions and caveats: Relative to equally common others, HLA-associated TCR beta chains showed greater clonal expansion in a later analysis. The availability of immune exposure information extended only to CMV serostatus. 150 to 200 TCR beta chains were listed as cytomegalovirus-associated. From TCR beta sequences, most subjects' HLA-A and HLA-B alleles were reportedly predicted accurately.

The TCR originated in a male donor in good health and CMV-seronegative. J is TRBJ1-1 and V is TRBV5-1; 9 nucleotides line up with TRBD1. Sequenced: PBMCs. The CDR3 coding sequence is TGCGCCAGCAGCGCCCCACAGGGGGCGCGGTTGGCGAACACTGAAGCTTTCTTT. Translation: CASSAPQGARLANTEAFF.